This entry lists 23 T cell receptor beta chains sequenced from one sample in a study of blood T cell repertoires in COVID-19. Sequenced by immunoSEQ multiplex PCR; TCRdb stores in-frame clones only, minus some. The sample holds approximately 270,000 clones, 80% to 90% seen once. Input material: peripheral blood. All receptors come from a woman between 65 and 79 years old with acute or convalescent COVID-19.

The CDR3 DNA sequence: TGCGCCAGCAGCGACCAAATCACAGGGCCCCTCACAGATACGCAGTATTTT. Translation: CASSDQITGPLTDTQYF. The chain couples TRBV5-1 to TRBJ2-3; maybe TRBD1 (6 bases). Germline lookup yields CDR1 SGHRS and CDR2 YFSETQ. The ends were cut back, 4 bases at V and 2 bases at J, with 20 bases in the middle. The CDR3 runs to 17 residues.

This CDR3 reads CASSSDSRTGELFF. CDR3 nucleotides: TGTGCCAGCTCATCCGACAGTCGCACCGGGGAGCTGTTTTTT. The chain couples TRBV18 to TRBJ2-2, with D possibly matching TRBD1 (5 bases). The CDR3 covers 14 residues. Per the germline V gene, CDR1 is KGHSH and CDR2 is LQKENI. The V gene lost 5 bases and the J gene lost 4 bases, with 11 bases spanning the gap.

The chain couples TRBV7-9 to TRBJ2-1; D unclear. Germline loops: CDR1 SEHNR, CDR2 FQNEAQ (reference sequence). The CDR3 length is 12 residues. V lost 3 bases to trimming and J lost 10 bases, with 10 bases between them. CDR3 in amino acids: CASSFLPLEQFF. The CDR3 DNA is TGTGCCAGCAGCTTTCTCCCCCTCGAGCAGTTCTTC.

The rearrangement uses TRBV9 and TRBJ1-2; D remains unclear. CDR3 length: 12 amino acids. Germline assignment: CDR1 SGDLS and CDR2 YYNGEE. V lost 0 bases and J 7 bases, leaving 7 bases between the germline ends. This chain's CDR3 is CASSVVPSGYTF. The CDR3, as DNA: TGTGCCAGCAGCGTAGTTCCGTCTGGCTACACCTTC.

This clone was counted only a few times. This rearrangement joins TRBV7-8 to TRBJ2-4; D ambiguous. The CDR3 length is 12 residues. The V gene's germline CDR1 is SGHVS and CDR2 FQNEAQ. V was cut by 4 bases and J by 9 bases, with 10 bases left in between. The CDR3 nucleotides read TGTGCCAGCAGCTCCCGACTTGGCATTCAGTACTTC. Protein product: CASSSRLGIQYF.

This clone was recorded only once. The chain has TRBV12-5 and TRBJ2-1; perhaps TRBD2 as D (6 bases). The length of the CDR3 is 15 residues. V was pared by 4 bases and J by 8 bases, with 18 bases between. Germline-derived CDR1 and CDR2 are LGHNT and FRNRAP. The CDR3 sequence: CASGSSLISGDEQFF. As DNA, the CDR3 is TGTGCTAGTGGTTCCAGTCTCATTAGCGGCGATGAGCAGTTCTTC.

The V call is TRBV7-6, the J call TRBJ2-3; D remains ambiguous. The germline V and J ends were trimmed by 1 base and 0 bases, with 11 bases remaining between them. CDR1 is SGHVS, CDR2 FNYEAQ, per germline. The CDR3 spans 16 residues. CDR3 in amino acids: CASSLGATASTDTQYF. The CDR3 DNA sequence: TGTGCCAGCAGCTTAGGGGCTACCGCTAGCACAGATACGCAGTATTTT. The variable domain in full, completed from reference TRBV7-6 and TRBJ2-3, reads GAGVSQSPRYKVTKRGQDVALRCDPISGHVSLYWYRQALGQGPEFLTYFNYEAQQDKSGLPNDRFSAERPEGSISTLTIQRTEQRDSAMYRCASSLGATASTDTQYFGPGTRLTVL.

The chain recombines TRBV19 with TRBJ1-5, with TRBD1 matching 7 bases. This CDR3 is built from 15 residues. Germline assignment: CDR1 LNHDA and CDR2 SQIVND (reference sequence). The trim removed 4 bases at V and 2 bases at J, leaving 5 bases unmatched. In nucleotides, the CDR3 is TGTGCCAGTAGTACATTGGGACAGCGCAATCAGCCCCAGCATTTT. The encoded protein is CASSTLGQRNQPQHF. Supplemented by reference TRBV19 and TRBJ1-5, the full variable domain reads DGGITQSPKYLFRKEGQNVTLSCEQNLNHDAMYWYRQDPGQGLRLIYYSQIVNDFQKGDIAEGYSVSREKKESFPLTVTSAQKNPTAFYLCASSTLGQRNQPQHFGDGTRLSIL.

CDR3 protein: CASSQPGQGNTIYF. The CDR3 DNA reads TGCGCCAGCAGCCAGCCGGGACAGGGGAACACCATATATTTT. The chain joins TRBV4-1 to TRBJ1-3, with 10 bases that match TRBD1. Germline values: CDR1 MGHRA, CDR2 YSYEKL. J gave up 7 bases and V 3 bases, and 3 bases lay outside the gene matches. The CDR3 totals 14 residues.

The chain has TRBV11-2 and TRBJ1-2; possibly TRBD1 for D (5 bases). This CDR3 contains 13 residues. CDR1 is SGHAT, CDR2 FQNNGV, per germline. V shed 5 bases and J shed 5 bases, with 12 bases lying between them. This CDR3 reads CASSPAGDYGYTF. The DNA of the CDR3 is TGTGCCAGCAGCCCGGCGGGGGATTATGGCTACACCTTC.

CDR3 region: CASSYGGPGGREQYF. In DNA, the CDR3 is TGTGCCAGCAGTTATGGGGGACCGGGGGGGCGCGAGCAGTACTTC. The chain recombines TRBV6-5 with TRBJ2-7; TRBD2 matches at 8 bases. The CDR3 extends over 15 amino acids. Germline V gene data show CDR1 as MNHEY and CDR2 as SVGAGI. The J segment lost 6 bases and the V segment lost 3 bases, leaving 10 bases of the junction unmatched.

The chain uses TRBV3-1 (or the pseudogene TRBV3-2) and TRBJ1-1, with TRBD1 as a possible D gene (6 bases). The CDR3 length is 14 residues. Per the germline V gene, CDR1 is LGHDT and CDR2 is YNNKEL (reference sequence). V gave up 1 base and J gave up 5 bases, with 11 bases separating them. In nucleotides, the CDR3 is TGTGCCAGCAGCCAAGTCCAGGGGAAAACTGAAGCTTTCTTT. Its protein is CASSQVQGKTEAFF.

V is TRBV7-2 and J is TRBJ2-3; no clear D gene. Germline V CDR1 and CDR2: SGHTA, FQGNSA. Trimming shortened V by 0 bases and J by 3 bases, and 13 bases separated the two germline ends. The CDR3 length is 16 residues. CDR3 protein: CASSLAPRPRTDTQYF. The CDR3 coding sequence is TGTGCCAGCAGCTTAGCCCCTAGACCAAGGACAGATACGCAGTATTTT.

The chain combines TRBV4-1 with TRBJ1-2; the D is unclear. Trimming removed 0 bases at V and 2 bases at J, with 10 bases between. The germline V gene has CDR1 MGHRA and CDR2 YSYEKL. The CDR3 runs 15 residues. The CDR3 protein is CASSQDEQSNYGYTF. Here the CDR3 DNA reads TGCGCCAGCAGCCAAGATGAGCAATCGAACTATGGCTACACCTTC.

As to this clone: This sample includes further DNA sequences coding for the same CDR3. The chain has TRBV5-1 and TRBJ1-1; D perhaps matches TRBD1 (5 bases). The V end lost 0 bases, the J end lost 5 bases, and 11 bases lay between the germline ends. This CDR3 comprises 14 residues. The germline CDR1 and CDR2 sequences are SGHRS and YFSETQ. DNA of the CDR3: TGCGCCAGCAGCTTGGTTCTTCGGGGGACTGAAGCTTTCTTT. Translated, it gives CASSLVLRGTEAFF.

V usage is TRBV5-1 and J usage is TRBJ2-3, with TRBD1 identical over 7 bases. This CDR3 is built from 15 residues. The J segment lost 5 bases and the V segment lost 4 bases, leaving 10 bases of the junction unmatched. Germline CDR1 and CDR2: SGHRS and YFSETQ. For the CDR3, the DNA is TGCGCCAGCAGCCCCCCGACAGGGATCAAAGATACGCAGTATTTT. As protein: CASSPPTGIKDTQYF.

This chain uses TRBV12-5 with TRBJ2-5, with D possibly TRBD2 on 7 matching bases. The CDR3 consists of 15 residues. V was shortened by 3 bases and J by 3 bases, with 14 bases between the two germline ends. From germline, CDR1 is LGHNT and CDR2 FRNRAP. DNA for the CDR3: TGTGCTAGTGGTTTCGGACGGGGGGCCAAAGAGACCCAGTACTTC. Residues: CASGFGRGAKETQYF.

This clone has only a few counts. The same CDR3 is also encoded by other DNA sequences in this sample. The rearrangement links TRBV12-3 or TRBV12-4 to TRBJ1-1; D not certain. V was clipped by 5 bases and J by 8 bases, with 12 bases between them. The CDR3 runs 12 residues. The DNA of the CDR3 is TGTGCCAGCAGTCAGCGACCATCCGAAGCTTTCTTT. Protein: CASSQRPSEAFF.

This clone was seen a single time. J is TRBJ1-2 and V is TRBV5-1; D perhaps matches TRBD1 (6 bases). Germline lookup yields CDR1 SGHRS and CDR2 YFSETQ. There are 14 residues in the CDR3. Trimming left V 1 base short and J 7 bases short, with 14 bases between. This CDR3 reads CASSLQTGSTGYTF. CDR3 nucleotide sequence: TGCGCCAGCAGCTTGCAAACAGGGAGTACTGGCTACACCTTC.

The CDR3 DNA reads as TGTGCCAGCAGGAAGACTAGGAGATCTGGAAACACCATATATTTT. Its translation is CASRKTRRSGNTIYF. The chain combines TRBV27 with TRBJ1-3; D remains unclear. This CDR3 contains 15 residues. The germline gives CDR1 MNHEY, CDR2 SMNVEV (reference sequence). Trimming took off 6 bases at V and 1 base at J, with 13 bases between the two ends.

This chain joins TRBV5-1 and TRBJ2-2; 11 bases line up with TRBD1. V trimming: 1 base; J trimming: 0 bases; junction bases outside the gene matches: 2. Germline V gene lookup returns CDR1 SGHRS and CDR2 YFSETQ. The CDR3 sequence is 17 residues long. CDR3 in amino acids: CASSLTGQGANTGELFF. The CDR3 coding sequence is TGCGCCAGCAGCTTGACGGGACAGGGGGCGAACACCGGGGAGCTGTTTTTT.

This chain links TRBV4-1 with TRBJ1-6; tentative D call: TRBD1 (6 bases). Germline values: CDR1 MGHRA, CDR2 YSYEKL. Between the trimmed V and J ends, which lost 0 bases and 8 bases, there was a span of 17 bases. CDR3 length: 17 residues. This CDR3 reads CASSQDFRGAGYSPLHF. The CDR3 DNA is TGCGCCAGCAGCCAAGATTTCCGGGGGGCGGGGTATTCACCCCTCCACTTT.

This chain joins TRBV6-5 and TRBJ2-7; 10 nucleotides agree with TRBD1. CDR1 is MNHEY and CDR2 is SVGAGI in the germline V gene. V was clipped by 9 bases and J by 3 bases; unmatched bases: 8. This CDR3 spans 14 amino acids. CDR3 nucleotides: TGTGCCAGTCAGGGGACAGGGGAAGGCTACGAGCAGTACTTC. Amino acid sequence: CASQGTGEGYEQYF.